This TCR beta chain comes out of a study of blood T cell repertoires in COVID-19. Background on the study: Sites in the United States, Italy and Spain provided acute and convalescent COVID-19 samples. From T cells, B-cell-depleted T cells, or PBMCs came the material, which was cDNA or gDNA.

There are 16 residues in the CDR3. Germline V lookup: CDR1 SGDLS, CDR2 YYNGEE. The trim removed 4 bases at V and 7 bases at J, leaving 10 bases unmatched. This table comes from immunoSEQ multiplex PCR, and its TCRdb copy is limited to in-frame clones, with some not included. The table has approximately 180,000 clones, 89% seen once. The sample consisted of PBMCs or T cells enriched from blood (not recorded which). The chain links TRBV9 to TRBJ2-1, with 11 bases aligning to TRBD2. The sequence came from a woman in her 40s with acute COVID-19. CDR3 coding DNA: TGTGCCAGCAGCTCCACAACTAGCGGGAGTATTAATGAGCAGTTCTTC. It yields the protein CASSSTTSGSINEQFF.